This T cell receptor (beta chain) was identified during a study of blood T cell repertoires in COVID-19. This clone was observed at least ten times. The table came from immunoSEQ multiplex PCR; TCRdb's copy has only in-frame clones and leaves some out. Of 150,000 to 180,000 clones in the sample, about 88% were seen once. The receptor comes from a man aged 50-60 years who had recovered from COVID-19. The sequenced material came from PBMCs or T cells enriched from blood (not recorded which).

The CDR3 coding sequence is TGTGCCAGCAGCCCCGACAGGGATTGGGCCTACGAGCAGTACTTC. It encodes CASSPDRDWAYEQYF. The chain carries TRBV6-5 and TRBJ2-7, with 7 bases identical to TRBD1. V shed 6 bases and J 2 bases; nucleotides not matched to a gene: 10. This CDR3 spans 15 amino acids. Germline V gene lookup returns CDR1 MNHEY and CDR2 SVGAGI.